These 26 T cell receptor beta chains share one sample of origin, sequenced in a study of T cell responses to AZD1222 COVID-19 vaccine. The table came from immunoSEQ multiplex PCR; TCRdb's copy has only in-frame clones and leaves some out. This table has roughly 150,000 clones, about 91% appearing once. Sequencing used peripheral blood, obtained 28 days after the second AZD1222 dose. Receptor source: an adult who received the AZD1222 COVID-19 vaccine.

The sample holds one count of this clone. This sequence joins TRBV19 and TRBJ1-3; tentative D call: TRBD1 (6 bases). The germline V gene encodes CDR1 LNHDA and CDR2 SQIVND (reference sequence). There are 14 residues in the CDR3. V dropped 7 bases and J dropped 2 bases, with 12 bases sitting between them. The CDR3: CASTRGGAGNTIYF. The CDR3, as DNA: TGTGCCAGTACGAGAGGGGGGGCTGGAAACACCATATATTTT.

The chain carries TRBV7-2 and TRBJ1-5; D unresolved. The CDR3 length is 13 residues. Germline values: CDR1 SGHTA, CDR2 FQGNSA. The ends were cut back, 6 bases at V and 3 bases at J, with 9 bases in the middle. Here the CDR3 reads CASSPQLNQPQHF. Here the CDR3 DNA reads TGTGCCAGCAGTCCGCAACTCAATCAGCCCCAGCATTTT.

The CDR3 DNA reads as TGTGCCAGCAGCTTGGAGGGTAGCCAGCCCCAGCATTTT. Translating it yields CASSLEGSQPQHF. J is TRBJ1-5 and V is TRBV5-4; D gene unclear. The germline gives CDR1 SGHNT, CDR2 YYREEE (reference sequence). Between the trimmed V and J ends, which lost 0 bases and 7 bases, there was a span of 8 bases. The CDR3 has 13 residues.

This chain links TRBV7-9 with TRBJ1-1, with D unclear. The CDR3 is 13 residues long. V was cut by 1 base and J by 5 bases, with 8 bases left in between. Germline-derived CDR1 and CDR2 are SEHNR and FQNEAQ (reference sequence). CDR3 bases: TGTGCCAGCAGCTTAGGACTAGGGACTGAAGCTTTCTTT. Translated: CASSLGLGTEAFF.

V and J are TRBV19 and TRBJ1-4; D is uncertain. The CDR3 sequence is 15 residues long. The germline CDR1 and CDR2 sequences are LNHDA and SQIVND (reference sequence). V lost 5 bases and J 0 bases, leaving 10 bases between the germline ends. This CDR3 reads CASSPSTATNEKLFF. Written as DNA, the CDR3 is TGTGCCAGTAGTCCCTCAACGGCAACTAATGAAAAACTGTTTTTT.

V gene TRBV2 combines with J gene TRBJ2-3, with 9 bases lining up with TRBD1. V was pared by 5 bases and J by 2 bases, with 5 bases of the junction left unmatched. This CDR3 is built from 15 residues. In germline, CDR1 is SNHLY, CDR2 FYNNEI. The CDR3 spells CASSSRDRVTDTQYF. The DNA for the CDR3 is TGTGCCAGCAGTAGCCGGGACAGGGTCACAGATACGCAGTATTTT.

V and J are TRBV4-1 and TRBJ1-3; D gene unclear. V was cut by 1 base and J by 8 bases, with 18 bases left in between. The germline V gene encodes CDR1 MGHRA and CDR2 YSYEKL. This CDR3 spans 16 amino acids. CDR3 coding DNA: TGCGCCAGCAGCCAAGTCTTTCCCAACCCTAGGGACACCATATATTTT. Translation gives CASSQVFPNPRDTIYF.

The chain uses TRBV6-4 and TRBJ2-2, with a weak D call TRBD1 (7 bases). The germline V gene has CDR1 MRHNA and CDR2 SNTAGT. The CDR3 spans 15 residues. Deletions cut 6 bases from V and 5 bases from J, with 16 bases between. The chain's CDR3 is CASSPQQGGTGELFF. For the CDR3, the DNA is TGTGCCAGCAGCCCCCAGCAGGGGGGTACCGGGGAGCTGTTTTTT.

The chain carries TRBV19 and TRBJ1-5; tentative D call: TRBD1 (5 bases). Trimming took off 7 bases at V and 6 bases at J, with 16 bases between the two ends. From germline, CDR1 is LNHDA and CDR2 SQIVND (reference sequence). CDR3 length: 14 residues. The CDR3 here is CASTTRGVLQPQHF. For the CDR3, the DNA is TGTGCCAGTACTACGCGGGGGGTTCTTCAGCCCCAGCATTTT.

This chain uses TRBV5-4 with TRBJ2-7; 10 nucleotides agree with TRBD2. J was trimmed by 5 bases and V by 5 bases; bases with no gene match: 7. The germline V gene encodes CDR1 SGHNT and CDR2 YYREEE (reference sequence). CDR3 length equals 14 residues. CDR3 loop: CASSTGTSVHEQYF. The CDR3 DNA sequence: TGTGCCAGCAGTACCGGGACTAGCGTTCACGAGCAGTACTTC.

This clone was seen only a few times. This rearrangement joins TRBV4-2 to TRBJ2-7, with unresolved D. Germline V gene sequence: CDR1 LGHNA, CDR2 YNFKEQ. V gave up 0 bases and J gave up 4 bases, with 19 bases separating them. The CDR3 consists of 17 residues. CDR3 sequence: CASSQDDWRPKSYEQYF. CDR3 in DNA: TGTGCCAGCAGCCAAGATGATTGGCGGCCAAAATCTTACGAGCAGTACTTC.

The genes are TRBV7-8 and TRBJ1-5, with 8 bases lining up with TRBD1. This CDR3 comprises 18 residues. Germline V CDR1 and CDR2: SGHVS, FQNEAQ. The ends lost 2 bases at V and 0 bases at J; junction bases unmatched: 9. The CDR3 spells CASSLTGQAPYSNQPQHF. CDR3 nucleotide sequence: TGTGCCAGCAGCTTAACGGGACAGGCTCCCTATAGCAATCAGCCCCAGCATTTT.

V is TRBV5-1 and J is TRBJ2-7, with a tentative D call TRBD2 (5 bases). The CDR3 runs to 15 residues. Germline CDR1 reads SGHRS; CDR2 reads YFSETQ. The V end was cut by 0 bases, the J end by 4 bases, with 14 bases between. The CDR3, as DNA: TGCGCCAGCAGCTTGGGTGGGGAGTACGTATACGAGCAGTACTTC. It yields the protein CASSLGGEYVYEQYF.

The chain has TRBV9 and TRBJ2-3; D might be TRBD1 (5 bases). This CDR3 comprises 12 residues. V lost 5 bases to trimming and J lost 5 bases, with 9 bases between them. In germline, CDR1 is SGDLS, CDR2 YYNGEE. Written as DNA, the CDR3 is TGTGCCAGCAGTGAAAGGGGAGATACGCAGTATTTT. Amino acids: CASSERGDTQYF.

Sample share makes this clone medium-sized. The chain is built from TRBV7-9 and TRBJ2-6; D gene uncertain. The length of the CDR3 is 14 residues. The V gene lost 3 bases and the J gene lost 4 bases, with 7 bases spanning the gap. Germline V CDR1 and CDR2: SEHNR, FQNEAQ (reference sequence). DNA for the CDR3: TGTGCCAGCAGCTTCCTCACAGGGGCCAACGTCCTGACTTTC. It yields the protein CASSFLTGANVLTF. Supplemented by reference TRBV7-9 and TRBJ2-6, the full variable domain reads DTGVSQNPRHKITKRGQNVTFRCDPISEHNRLYWYRQTLGQGPEFLTYFQNEAQLEKSRLLSDRFSAERPKGSFSTLEIQRTEQGDSAMYLCASSFLTGANVLTFGAGSRLTVL.

As DNA, the CDR3 is TGTGCCAGCAGCTTAGCGATAGGACCCAACTACGAGCAGTACTTC. This sequence encodes CASSLAIGPNYEQYF. The genes are TRBV7-2 and TRBJ2-7; D is unresolved. V lost 0 bases, J lost 3 bases, and 12 bases lay in between. This CDR3 is built from 15 residues. Germline V lookup: CDR1 SGHTA, CDR2 FQGNSA.

This chain connects TRBV10-3 to TRBJ2-7; D is uncertain. The CDR3 consists of 13 residues. V shed 3 bases and J shed 6 bases, with 12 bases lying between them. CDR1 is ENHRY, CDR2 SYGVKD, per germline. Written as DNA, the CDR3 is TGTGCCATCAGTGAAAATCATTATGGCGAGCAGTACTTC. It encodes CAISENHYGEQYF.

As regards this clone: Distinct nucleotide sequences in the sample also encode this CDR3. The chain carries TRBV12-3 or TRBV12-4 and TRBJ1-5; no reliable D call. The CDR3 is 13 residues long. The V end was cut by 1 base, the J end by 0 bases, with 1 base between. The CDR3 nucleotides are TGTGCCAGCAGTTTAGGTAGCAATCAGCCCCAGCATTTT. Protein product: CASSLGSNQPQHF.

The rearrangement links TRBV5-5 to TRBJ1-2; the D gene is possibly TRBD1 (5 bases). Deletions cut 4 bases from V and 3 bases from J, with 22 bases between. There are 17 residues in the CDR3. Germline V gene data show CDR1 as SGHKS and CDR2 as YYEKEE (reference sequence). CDR3 sequence reads: CASSPKRDIGTHYGYTF. As DNA, the CDR3 is TGTGCCAGCAGCCCTAAGAGAGATATTGGGACTCACTATGGCTACACCTTC. Drawing the rest from reference TRBV5-5 and TRBJ1-2, the complete variable domain is DAGVTQSPTHLIKTRGQQVTLRCSPISGHKSVSWYQQVLGQGPQFIFQYYEKEERGRGNFPDRFSARQFPNYSSELNVNALLLGDSALYLCASSPKRDIGTHYGYTFGSGTRLTVV.

V usage is TRBV3-1 (or the pseudogene TRBV3-2) and J usage is TRBJ2-7; the D is unclear. The CDR3 totals 13 residues. Germline loops: CDR1 LGHDT, CDR2 YNNKEL (reference sequence). With 4 bases removed from V and 0 bases from J, the gap between germline ends came to 7 bases. Written as DNA, the CDR3 is TGTGCCAGCAGCCCCGAAAACTCCTACGAGCAGTACTTC. It codes for CASSPENSYEQYF.

This sequence joins TRBV3-1 (or the pseudogene TRBV3-2) and TRBJ1-1; D remains ambiguous. This CDR3 has 16 amino acids. The germline V gene encodes CDR1 LGHDT and CDR2 YNNKEL (reference sequence). The ends were cut back, 0 bases at V and 0 bases at J, with 11 bases in the middle. The CDR3 region is CASSQDLGGMNTEAFF. The CDR3 DNA reads as TGTGCCAGCAGCCAAGATCTCGGCGGCATGAACACTGAAGCTTTCTTT.

This clone is labeled as medium-sized (0.01 to 0.1%). V is TRBV6-1 and J is TRBJ1-4, with a weak D call TRBD1 (6 bases). The V end lost 4 bases, the J end lost 4 bases, and 19 bases lay between the germline ends. This CDR3 has 17 amino acids. The germline gives CDR1 MNHNS, CDR2 SASEGT. CDR3 amino acids: CASSGEMRGPGNEKLFF. CDR3 DNA sequence: TGTGCCAGCAGTGGAGAAATGCGGGGGCCGGGTAATGAAAAACTGTTTTTT.

The genes are TRBV10-3 and TRBJ1-1, with TRBD1 matching over 7 bases. Germline lookup yields CDR1 ENHRY and CDR2 SYGVKD. The CDR3 runs 14 residues. J lost 8 bases, V lost 6 bases, and 12 bases had no gene match. In DNA form, the CDR3 reads TGTGCCATCAGCGACCAAGAACAGGGGAAGGAAGCTTTCTTT. It translates to CAISDQEQGKEAFF.

V and J are TRBV7-9 and TRBJ2-5; the D call may be TRBD1 or TRBD2 (5 bases each). V was shortened by 1 base and J by 4 bases, with 25 bases between the two germline ends. The CDR3 is 19 residues long. Germline V gene data show CDR1 as SEHNR and CDR2 as FQNEAQ (reference sequence). The CDR3 region has the DNA TGTGCCAGCAGCTTAGTTGGAAGGGGCAGAGGGTTTTCAAGAGAGACCCAGTACTTC. This codes for CASSLVGRGRGFSRETQYF. The whole variable domain, filled in from reference TRBV7-9 and TRBJ2-5, reads DTGVSQNPRHKITKRGQNVTFRCDPISEHNRLYWYRQTLGQGPEFLTYFQNEAQLEKSRLLSDRFSAERPKGSFSTLEIQRTEQGDSAMYLCASSLVGRGRGFSRETQYFGPGTRLLVL.

The chain links TRBV6-2 or TRBV6-3 to TRBJ2-5; possibly TRBD1 or TRBD2 for D (5 bases each). V shed 1 base and J shed 5 bases, with 5 bases lying between them. CDR3 length: 12 residues. CDR1 is MNHEY, CDR2 SVGEGT, per germline. The CDR3 sequence: CASSYWGETQYF. The CDR3, as DNA: TGTGCCAGCAGTTACTGGGGGGAGACCCAGTACTTC.

CDR3 loop: CASSAGQGKHSPLHF. CDR3 in DNA: TGTGCCAGCAGCGCCGGACAGGGGAAGCATTCACCCCTCCACTTT. The rearrangement links TRBV9 to TRBJ1-6; 9 bases line up with TRBD1. The germline CDR1 and CDR2 sequences are SGDLS and YYNGEE. The CDR3 runs to 15 residues. With 3 bases clipped from V and 8 bases from J, the junction kept 6 bases outside the gene matches.